These 19 T cell receptor beta chains came from one sample sequenced in a study of T cell changes during pregnancy in multiple sclerosis. This table comes from immunoSEQ multiplex PCR, and its TCRdb copy is limited to in-frame clones, with some not included. The table includes about 52,000 clones, approximately 92% detected once. The source material was CD4+ T cells from peripheral blood mononuclear cells, sampled after pregnancy. The receptors derive from a female donor in good health, enrolled as a control in a pregnancy study.

This rearrangement joins TRBV7-9 to TRBJ1-1; the D is unclear. The CDR3 has 13 residues. The V gene lost 5 bases and the J gene lost 5 bases, with 12 bases spanning the gap. Germline-derived CDR1 and CDR2 are SEHNR and FQNEAQ (reference sequence). CDR3 region: CASSQGRSTEAFF. The CDR3 nucleotides read TGTGCCAGCAGCCAAGGGAGGTCGACTGAAGCTTTCTTT.

The chain employs TRBV29-1 and TRBJ1-4; 7 nucleotides agree with TRBD1. The CDR3 has 14 residues. Germline V CDR1 and CDR2: SQVTM, ANQGSEA. Trimming removed 4 bases from V and 0 bases from J; junction bases left unmatched: 2. This CDR3 reads CSVGRGATNEKLFF. CDR3 coding DNA: TGCAGCGTTGGCAGGGGGGCAACTAATGAAAAACTGTTTTTT. Full variable domain (outside the CDR3, taken from reference TRBV29-1 and TRBJ1-4): SAVISQKPSRDICQRGTSLTIQCQVDSQVTMMFWYRQQPGQSLTLIATANQGSEATYESGFVIDKFPISRPNLTFSTLTVSNMSPEDSSIYLCSVGRGATNEKLFFGSGTQLSVL.

This clone has just one count. This chain connects TRBV5-4 to TRBJ2-5; 9 nucleotides match TRBD2. The germline V gene encodes CDR1 SGHNT and CDR2 YYREEE (reference sequence). The CDR3 has 16 amino acids. Trimming removed 0 bases from V and 5 bases from J; junction bases left unmatched: 8. The CDR3 DNA reads TGTGCCAGCAGCTTGGGAGGTGCGGGGGGGCACGAGACCCAGTACTTC. As protein: CASSLGGAGGHETQYF.

The chain carries TRBV28 and TRBJ1-5; D possibly corresponds to TRBD1 (5 bases). Germline V gene lookup returns CDR1 MDHEN and CDR2 SYDVKM. V gave up 7 bases and J gave up 6 bases, with 22 bases separating them. The CDR3 is 16 residues long. CDR3 coding DNA: TGTGCCAGCAACCACCTCTCGGGGGGATCTGGTCAGCCCCAGCATTTT. Encoded protein: CASNHLSGGSGQPQHF.

The V and J genes are TRBV5-1 and TRBJ2-7, with 9 bases lining up with TRBD1. CDR3 length equals 15 residues. Germline V lookup: CDR1 SGHRS, CDR2 YFSETQ. Trimming took 2 bases from V and 6 from J; bases not matched to a gene: 9. The CDR3 DNA sequence: TGCGCCAGCAGCTTAGGGGACAGGGCCAAGGCCGAGCAGTACTTC. Its protein product is CASSLGDRAKAEQYF.

The chain is built from TRBV7-9 and TRBJ2-3; tentatively, D is TRBD2 (6 bases). The CDR3 consists of 16 residues. V was shortened by 5 bases and J by 5 bases, with 20 bases between the two germline ends. The germline gives CDR1 SEHNR, CDR2 FQNEAQ (reference sequence). The CDR3 region has the DNA TGTGCCAGCAGCCACGGGGGACTTCTAATACGAGATACGCAGTATTTT. It codes for CASSHGGLLIRDTQYF.

The chain couples TRBV29-1 to TRBJ1-5; no clear D. V was cut by 4 bases and J by 5 bases, with 12 bases left in between. This CDR3 has 13 residues. Germline-derived CDR1 and CDR2 are SQVTM and ANQGSEA. This CDR3 is CSVGRAFDQPQHF. For the CDR3, the DNA is TGCAGCGTTGGGAGGGCATTTGATCAGCCCCAGCATTTT. The full variable domain, rest sourced from reference TRBV29-1 and TRBJ1-5, is SAVISQKPSRDICQRGTSLTIQCQVDSQVTMMFWYRQQPGQSLTLIATANQGSEATYESGFVIDKFPISRPNLTFSTLTVSNMSPEDSSIYLCSVGRAFDQPQHFGDGTRLSIL.

J is TRBJ1-1 and V is TRBV14, with D possibly being TRBD1 (6 bases). V lost 4 bases and J 0 bases, leaving 12 bases between the germline ends. This CDR3 is 15 amino acids long. Germline-derived CDR1 and CDR2 are SGHDN and FVKESK. CDR3 DNA: TGTGCCAGCAGCCGAGTAGGGACACTGAACACTGAAGCTTTCTTT. Translation gives CASSRVGTLNTEAFF.

J is TRBJ1-3 and V is TRBV14; D is undetermined. This CDR3 comprises 15 residues. Germline loops: CDR1 SGHDN, CDR2 FVKESK. Deletions cut 3 bases from V and 2 bases from J, with 11 bases between. Here the CDR3 reads CASSHVDIPGNTIYF. The CDR3, as DNA: TGTGCCAGCAGCCACGTTGACATTCCTGGAAACACCATATATTTT.

The chain uses TRBV28 and TRBJ1-3; D unclear. Germline CDR1 reads MDHEN; CDR2 reads SYDVKM. The CDR3 sequence is 14 residues long. V was clipped by 4 bases and J by 0 bases, with 7 bases between them. Here the CDR3 DNA reads TGTGCCAGCAGTTCGACATTCTCTGGAAACACCATATATTTT. Translated: CASSSTFSGNTIYF.

The V call is TRBV7-2, the J call TRBJ1-3, with D perhaps TRBD1 (5 bases). The V end was cut by 2 bases, the J end by 4 bases, with 18 bases between. Looked up from germline, CDR1 is SGHTA and CDR2 is FQGNSA. CDR3 length: 17 amino acids. The CDR3 protein is CASSLMGRAGRGNTIYF. The CDR3 nucleotides are TGTGCCAGCAGCTTAATGGGAAGGGCAGGGCGGGGAAACACCATATATTTT.

The rearrangement joins TRBV6-5 to TRBJ2-5; 7 positions match TRBD2. Germline V gene sequence: CDR1 MNHEY, CDR2 SVGAGI. The CDR3 loop spans 13 amino acids. V trimming: 5 bases; J trimming: 5 bases; junction bases outside the gene matches: 5. The DNA for the CDR3 is TGTGCCAGCAGTGGCCGGGACTACGAGACCCAGTACTTC. Its translation is CASSGRDYETQYF.

The J gene is TRBJ2-5, the V gene TRBV5-1; 12 bases map to TRBD2. The CDR3 is 15 residues long. The germline V gene has CDR1 SGHRS and CDR2 YFSETQ. V shed 5 bases, J shed 4 bases, and the junction held 6 bases outside the gene matches. The CDR3 region is CASRSTSGGGETQYF. The DNA for the CDR3 is TGCGCCAGCAGATCGACTAGCGGGGGAGGAGAGACCCAGTACTTC.

This clone has just a few counts. The V and J genes are TRBV5-1 and TRBJ1-1, with 7 positions matching TRBD1. There are 15 residues in the CDR3. V trimming: 2 bases; J trimming: 4 bases; junction bases outside the gene matches: 8. Germline values: CDR1 SGHRS, CDR2 YFSETQ. The CDR3 DNA reads as TGCGCCAGCAGCTTCTCTATGGCAGGGGGCACTGAAGCTTTCTTT. Translated, it gives CASSFSMAGGTEAFF.

This chain links TRBV19 with TRBJ1-1; 7 bases match TRBD1. The CDR3 totals 13 residues. Trimming at V came to 9 bases and at J to 7 bases, leaving 11 bases not matched to a gene. Per the germline V gene, CDR1 is LNHDA and CDR2 is SQIVND (reference sequence). The CDR3 nucleotides read TGTGCCAGCCAGACAGGGCGAGAAGATGAAGCTTTCTTT. It translates to CASQTGREDEAFF.

The chain uses TRBV4-3 and TRBJ1-4; no clear D. The CDR3 spans 19 residues. V lost 0 bases and J lost 7, with 24 bases in between. Germline values: CDR1 LGHNA, CDR2 YSLEER. The CDR3 region is CASSQDSARDPTLSEKLFF. The CDR3 DNA is TGCGCCAGCAGCCAAGATTCGGCGCGGGATCCCACCTTAAGTGAAAAACTGTTTTTT.

The CDR3 region has the DNA TGTGCCAGCTCACCGGTCGGAGGGTTTCCCAACGTCCTGACTTTC. Residues: CASSPVGGFPNVLTF. This sequence joins TRBV18 and TRBJ2-6, with D maybe TRBD2 (6 bases). Trimming left V 3 bases short and J 8 bases short, with 14 bases between. The length of the CDR3 is 15 residues. The V gene's germline CDR1 is KGHSH and CDR2 LQKENI.

This clone was seen just once. This sequence joins TRBV7-9 and TRBJ1-3, with 10 bases fitting TRBD1. After removal of 5 bases from V and 2 bases from J, the junction contained 12 bases not matched to a gene. The germline gives CDR1 SEHNR, CDR2 FQNEAQ (reference sequence). The CDR3 loop spans 18 amino acids. The CDR3 nucleotides read TGTGCCAGCAGCCCCAGCGGGACAGGGGCTTCTACTGGAAACACCATATATTTT. Its protein product is CASSPSGTGASTGNTIYF.

This sequence joins TRBV20-1 and TRBJ2-7; D is unclear. Germline CDR1 DFQATT, CDR2 SNEGSKA (reference sequence). Trimming cost V 7 bases and J 12 bases, with 10 bases left between them. The CDR3 is made up of 8 amino acids. CDR3 residues: CSVAPGYF. For the CDR3, the DNA is TGCAGTGTGGCCCCGGGGTACTTC.